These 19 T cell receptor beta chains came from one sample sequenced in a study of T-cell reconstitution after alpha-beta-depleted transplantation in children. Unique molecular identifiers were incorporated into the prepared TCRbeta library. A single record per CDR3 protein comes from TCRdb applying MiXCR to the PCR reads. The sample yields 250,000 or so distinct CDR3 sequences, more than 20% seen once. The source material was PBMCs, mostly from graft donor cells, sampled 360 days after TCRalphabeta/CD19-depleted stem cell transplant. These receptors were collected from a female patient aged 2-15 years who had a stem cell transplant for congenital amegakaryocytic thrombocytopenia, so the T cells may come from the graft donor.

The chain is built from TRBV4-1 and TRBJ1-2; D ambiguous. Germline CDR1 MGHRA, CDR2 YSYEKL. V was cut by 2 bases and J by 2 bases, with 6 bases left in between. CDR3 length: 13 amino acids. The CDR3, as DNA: TGCGCCAGCAGCCAACGCCTAAACTATGGCTACACCTTC. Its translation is CASSQRLNYGYTF.

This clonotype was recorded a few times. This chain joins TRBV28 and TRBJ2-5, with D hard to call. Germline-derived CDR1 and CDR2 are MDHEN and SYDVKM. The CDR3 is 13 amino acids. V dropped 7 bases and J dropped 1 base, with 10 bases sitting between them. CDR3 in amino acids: CASTMGPQETQYF. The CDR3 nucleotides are TGTGCCAGCACTATGGGCCCCCAAGAGACCCAGTACTTC.

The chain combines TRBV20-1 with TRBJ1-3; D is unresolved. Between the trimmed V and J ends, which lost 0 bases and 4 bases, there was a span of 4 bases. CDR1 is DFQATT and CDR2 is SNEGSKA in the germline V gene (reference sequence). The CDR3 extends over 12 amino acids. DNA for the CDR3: TGCAGTGCTAGAGATGTAGGAAACACCATATATTTT. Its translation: CSARDVGNTIYF.

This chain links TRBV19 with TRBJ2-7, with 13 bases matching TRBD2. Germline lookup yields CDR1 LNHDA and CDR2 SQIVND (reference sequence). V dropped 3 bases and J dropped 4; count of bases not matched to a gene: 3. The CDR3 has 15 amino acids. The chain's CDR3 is CASSIGTSGVYEQYF. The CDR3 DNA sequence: TGTGCCAGTAGTATCGGGACTAGCGGGGTGTACGAGCAGTACTTC.

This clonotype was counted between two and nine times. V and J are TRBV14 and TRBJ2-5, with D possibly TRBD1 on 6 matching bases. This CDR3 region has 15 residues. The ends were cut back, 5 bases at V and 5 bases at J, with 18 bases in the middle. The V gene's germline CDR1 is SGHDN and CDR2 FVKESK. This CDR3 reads CASSKYPGVRETQYF. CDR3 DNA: TGTGCCAGCAGCAAATATCCAGGGGTCAGGGAGACCCAGTACTTC.

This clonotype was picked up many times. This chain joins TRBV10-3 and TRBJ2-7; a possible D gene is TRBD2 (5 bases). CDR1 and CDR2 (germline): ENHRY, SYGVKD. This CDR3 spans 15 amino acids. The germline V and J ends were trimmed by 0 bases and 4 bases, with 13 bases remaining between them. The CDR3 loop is CAISESRTSVYEQYF. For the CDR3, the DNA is TGTGCCATCAGTGAGTCTCGGACTTCGGTTTACGAGCAGTACTTC.

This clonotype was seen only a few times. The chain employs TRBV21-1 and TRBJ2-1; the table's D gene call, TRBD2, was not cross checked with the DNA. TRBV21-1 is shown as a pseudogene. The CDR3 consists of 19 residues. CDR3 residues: CASSKPGTSGGADYNEQFF. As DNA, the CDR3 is TGTGCCAGCAGCAAACCCGGGACTAGCGGGGGGGCTGACTACAATGAGCAGTTCTTC.

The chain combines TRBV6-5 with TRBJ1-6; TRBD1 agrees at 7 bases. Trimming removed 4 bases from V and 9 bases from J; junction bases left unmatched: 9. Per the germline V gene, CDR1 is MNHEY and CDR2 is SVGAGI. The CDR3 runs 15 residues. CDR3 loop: CASSSMTGWGSPLHF. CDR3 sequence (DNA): TGTGCCAGCAGTTCCATGACAGGGTGGGGTTCACCCCTCCACTTT.

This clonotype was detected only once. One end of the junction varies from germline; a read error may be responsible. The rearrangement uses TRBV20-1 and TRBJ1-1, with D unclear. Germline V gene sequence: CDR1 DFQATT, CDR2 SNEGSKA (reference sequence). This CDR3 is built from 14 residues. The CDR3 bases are TGCAGTGCAAGAGATTGGCAGTCCGGCACTGAAGCTTTCTTT. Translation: CSARDWQSGTEAFF.

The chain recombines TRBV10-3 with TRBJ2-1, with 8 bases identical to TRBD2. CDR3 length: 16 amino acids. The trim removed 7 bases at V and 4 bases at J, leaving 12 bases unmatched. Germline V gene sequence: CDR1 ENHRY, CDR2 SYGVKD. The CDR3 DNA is TGTGCCATCAAACCAGCGGGGGTGCCCTCGTACAATGAGCAGTTCTTC. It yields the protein CAIKPAGVPSYNEQFF.

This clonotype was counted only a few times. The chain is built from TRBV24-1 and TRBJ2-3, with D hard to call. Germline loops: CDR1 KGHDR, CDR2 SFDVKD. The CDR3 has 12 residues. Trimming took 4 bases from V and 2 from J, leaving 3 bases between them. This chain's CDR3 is CATSDYTDTQYF. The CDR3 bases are TGTGCCACCAGTGACTACACAGATACGCAGTATTTT.

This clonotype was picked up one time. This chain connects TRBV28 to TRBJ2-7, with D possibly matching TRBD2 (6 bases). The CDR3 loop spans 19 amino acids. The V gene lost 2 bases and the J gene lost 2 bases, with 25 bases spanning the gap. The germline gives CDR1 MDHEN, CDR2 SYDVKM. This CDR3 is CASSLIYPLGRGTPYEQYF. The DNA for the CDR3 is TGTGCCAGCAGTTTAATTTACCCCCTGGGACGGGGGACCCCCTACGAGCAGTACTTC.

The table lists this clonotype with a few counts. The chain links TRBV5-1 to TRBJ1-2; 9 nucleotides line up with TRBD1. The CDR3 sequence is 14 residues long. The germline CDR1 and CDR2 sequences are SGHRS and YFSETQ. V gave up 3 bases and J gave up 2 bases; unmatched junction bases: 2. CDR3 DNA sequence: TGCGCCAGCAGCTCACAGGGGGCCAACTATGGCTACACCTTC. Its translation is CASSSQGANYGYTF.

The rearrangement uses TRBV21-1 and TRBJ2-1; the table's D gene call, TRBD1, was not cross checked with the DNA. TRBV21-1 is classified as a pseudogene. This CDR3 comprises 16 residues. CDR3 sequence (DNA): TGTGCCAGCAAAGGGGAAGGGGGGGCCTCCTACAATGAGCAGTTCTTC. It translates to CASKGEGGASYNEQFF.

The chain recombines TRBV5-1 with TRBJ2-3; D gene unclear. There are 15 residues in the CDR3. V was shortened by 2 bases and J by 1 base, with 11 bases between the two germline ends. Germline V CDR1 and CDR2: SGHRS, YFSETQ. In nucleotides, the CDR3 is TGCGCCAGCAGCTTTTGGGGTGCGGGCACAGATACGCAGTATTTT. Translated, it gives CASSFWGAGTDTQYF.

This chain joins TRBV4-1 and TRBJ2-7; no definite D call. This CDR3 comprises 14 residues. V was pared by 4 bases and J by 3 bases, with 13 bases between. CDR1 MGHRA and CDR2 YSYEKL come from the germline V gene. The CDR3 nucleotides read TGCGCCAGCAGCCGAACCGCCTGGGTCTACGAGCAGTACTTC. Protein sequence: CASSRTAWVYEQYF.

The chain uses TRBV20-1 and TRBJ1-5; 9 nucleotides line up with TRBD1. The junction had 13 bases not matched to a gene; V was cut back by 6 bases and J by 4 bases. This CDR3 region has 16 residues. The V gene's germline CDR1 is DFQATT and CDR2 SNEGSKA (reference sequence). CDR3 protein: CSAQGWDRALNQPQHF. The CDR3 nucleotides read TGCAGTGCCCAAGGGTGGGACAGGGCCTTAAATCAGCCCCAGCATTTT.

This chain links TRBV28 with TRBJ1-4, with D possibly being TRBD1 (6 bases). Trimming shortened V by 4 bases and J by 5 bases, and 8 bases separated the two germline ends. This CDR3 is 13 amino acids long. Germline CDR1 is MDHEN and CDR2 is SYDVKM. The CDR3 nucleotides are TGTGCCAGCAGTTATACAGGGAATGAAAAACTGTTTTTT. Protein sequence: CASSYTGNEKLFF.

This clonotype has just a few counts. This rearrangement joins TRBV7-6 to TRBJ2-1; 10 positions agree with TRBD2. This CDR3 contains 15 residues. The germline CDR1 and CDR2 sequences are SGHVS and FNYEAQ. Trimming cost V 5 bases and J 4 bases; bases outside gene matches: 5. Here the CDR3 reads CASSHGLAEYNEQFF. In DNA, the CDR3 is TGTGCCAGCAGCCACGGACTAGCGGAATACAATGAGCAGTTCTTC.